The sequence of this T cell receptor (beta chain) was determined in a study of blood T cell repertoires in acute mononucleosis (dated by TCRdb to the early 2020s). In terms of the full investigation: To capture the primary response, acute-phase samples were obtained within 2 weeks of when symptoms began. In acute infection, YVL-BR-specific cells made up a mean of about 2.1% of blood CD8 T cells and GLC-BM-specific cells made up a mean of around 1.1%. The mean blood EBV load was around 4 log10 genome copies per million B cells in acute infection and under 3 at convalescence. The research as a whole found: For BRLF1 (YVL-BR), a dominant role in TCR repertoire selection was played by TCRalpha CDR3 motifs, whereas only a minimal role was played by TCRbeta. Just roughly 9% of the unique acute clonotypes remained in convalescence, but these persisting clonotypes accounted for most of the response, and new, diverse de novo clonotypes seemingly replaced the other acute clonotypes. Because only a fraction of each donor's blood was analyzed, sampling error might partly explain the low overlap between acute and convalescent clonotypes. The cohort comprised only a few donors, so group averages rested on very few individuals.

This clone is judged medium-sized (0.01 to 0.1%). Per-base qualities were not stored, and no clone one base away is much larger. CDR1 and CDR2 (LNHDA, SQIVND) derive from the germline V gene (reference sequence). The V and J ends are trimmed by 6 bases and 4 bases, leaving 18 bases between them. CDR3 length: 15 amino acids, cysteine to phenylalanine. Of the read, only the CDR3 DNA is kept; its 45 bases are in frame from base 1. For TCR profiling, total RNA from at least 10,000 sorted tetramer+ CD8 T cells was reverse transcribed into cDNA. CDR3 regions were PCR-amplified with primers annealing to V and J regions, and unique molecular identifiers were added to track templates. The immunoSEQ platform, including its sequencing and error-correction standards, was used to profile TCRalpha and TCRbeta chains. Under the source paper's analysis protocol: Clonal copy numbers were corrected for sequencing and PCR errors, and CDR3s were defined according to IMGT conventions. Only productive rearrangements were analyzed, using immunoSEQ Analyzer versions 2.0 and 3.0, with gene-pairing frequencies processed further in Microsoft Excel. V-J pairings were visualized as Circos plots, and CDR3 motifs were found with MEME plus a custom motifSearch program. The probability of generation of TCR sequences was calculated using the OLGA algorithm. A clonotype seen at both visits was called persistent, a clonotype seen only at the acute visit was called nonpersistent, and a clonotype seen only at convalescence was called de novo. An amino acid clonotype used by more than one donor was defined as a public TCR. TCRdb's version of the immuneACCESS table is confined to in-frame rearrangements and falls short of the full clone set. An unresolved V gene accounts for under half of the shortfall where checked; the remainder is of unknown origin. V and J calls and clone size come straight from that table; D and trimming were deduced from the DNA. The sample table shows 7,000 to 9,000 clones, and 20% to 25% are seen once. Less than 35% of the sample is held by the ten biggest clonotypes.

Sample time point, as interpreted from the label and publication: acute infectious mononucleosis, at clinical presentation within 2 weeks of symptom onset (visit 1). CD8 T cell responses to two immunodominant EBV epitopes, BRLF1 109 (YVL-BR) and BMLF1 280 (GLC-BM), were tracked in the study over primary infection. A positive serum heterophile antibody test and EBV viral capsid antigen-specific IgM indicated primary EBV infection. As a first step, magnetic positive selection (MACS) was used to enrich total CD8 T cells from the PBMCs. Live CD3+ CD8+ tetramer+ cells were sorted on a FACSAria III to over 85% purity. A PE-conjugated tetramer loaded with the BRLF1 109-117 peptide was used to sort the cells. Directly ex vivo after tetramer sorting, the TCR repertoires of EBV epitope-specific CD8 T cells were deep-sequenced at acute infection and at convalescence. Three people aged about 18 to 30 with clinical acute infectious mononucleosis and laboratory evidence of primary EBV infection were used as donors. Heparinized peripheral blood was collected once when donors presented clinically with mononucleosis symptoms and a second time roughly 6 months afterward. Ficoll-Paque density gradient centrifugation was used to isolate PBMCs.

The sequence was obtained from a woman under 30 with infectious mononucleosis caused by EBV. Recombination joined TRBV19 with TRBJ1-1, with the D gene call left open. The sample here was EBV YVL epitope tetramer+ CD8+ T cells sorted from PBMCs, taken during acute infectious mononucleosis. What the cell subset or site label conveys for this sample: CD8 T cells binding a tetramer with EBV BRLF1 109-117 peptide (YVL-BR). The CDR3 has the sequence CASSPLLGSATEAFF. The nucleotide sequence is given as TGTGCCAGTAGCCCTCTGTTGGGGTCGGCCACTGAAGCTTTCTTT.